One and the same sample provided the 28 T cell receptor beta chains below, sequenced in a study of shared clonotypes between healthy human individuals. Profiled with immunoSEQ multiplex PCR; TCRdb holds only in-frame clones, not every one. The data show 750,000 to 1,000,000 clones, nearly 95% seen once. CD8 cells classed as naive were CD45RO-negative and positively selected for CCR7, excluding terminally differentiated effector memory CD45RA+ cells. Sequenced input: naive CD8+ T cells sorted from blood. All receptors come from a man younger than 45 in good health.

The chain recombines TRBV29-1 with TRBJ1-2; 7 nucleotides agree with TRBD1. The CDR3 sequence is 11 residues long. V lost 6 bases and J lost 5; bases outside the gene matches: 3. Germline lookup yields CDR1 SQVTM and CDR2 ANQGSEA. The CDR3 sequence: CSVRDSYGYTF. The DNA for the CDR3 is TGCAGCGTCCGGGACAGTTATGGCTACACCTTC.

This chain uses TRBV7-9 with TRBJ2-7; 14 bases fit TRBD2. J was trimmed by 0 bases and V by 5 bases; bases with no gene match: 12. Germline CDR1 is SEHNR and CDR2 is FQNEAQ (reference sequence). The CDR3 runs 19 residues. As DNA, the CDR3 is TGTGCCAGCAGCCTCCTAGAGACTAGCGGGAGGGGCATCTCCTACGAGCAGTACTTC. Protein: CASSLLETSGRGISYEQYF.

Concerning this clone: At the DNA level, this CDR3 is encoded by other sequences in the same sample as well. The DNA of the CDR3 is TGCAGCGTTGAGGCTGGGGCATACGAGCAGTACTTC. This codes for CSVEAGAYEQYF. The chain employs TRBV29-1 and TRBJ2-7; D might be TRBD1 (5 bases). Germline CDR1 reads SQVTM; CDR2 reads ANQGSEA. The V gene lost 3 bases and the J gene lost 4 bases, with 10 bases spanning the gap. The length of the CDR3 is 12 residues.

The rearrangement links TRBV7-9 to TRBJ2-1; D is possibly TRBD1 (6 bases). V lost 1 base, J lost 10 bases, and 8 bases lay in between. This CDR3 has 12 amino acids. CDR1 SEHNR and CDR2 FQNEAQ come from the germline V gene (reference sequence). CDR3 nucleotide sequence: TGTGCCAGCAGCTTAGGGGGGACAGAGCAGTTCTTC. It encodes CASSLGGTEQFF.

In its sample, this clone was seen once. The chain carries TRBV6-1 and TRBJ2-5, with 7 bases that match TRBD1. The CDR3 runs to 14 residues. The J segment lost 5 bases and the V segment lost 4 bases, leaving 7 bases of the junction unmatched. Germline V gene data show CDR1 as MNHNS and CDR2 as SASEGT. The chain's CDR3 is CASSGQGTLETQYF. In DNA, the CDR3 is TGTGCCAGCAGTGGACAGGGTACTTTGGAGACCCAGTACTTC.

This sequence joins TRBV4-1 and TRBJ2-1; D unclear. The CDR3 loop spans 17 amino acids. Trimming took 0 bases from V and 3 from J, leaving 15 bases between them. Germline CDR1 is MGHRA and CDR2 is YSYEKL. CDR3 sequence: CASSQDLPERLYNEQFF. The CDR3 DNA reads as TGCGCCAGCAGCCAAGACTTGCCCGAGCGTCTCTACAATGAGCAGTTCTTC.

A single count supports this clone. This chain joins TRBV15 and TRBJ1-2; D is unresolved. V was cut by 5 bases and J by 7 bases, with 17 bases left in between. CDR3 size: 14 residues. Germline loops: CDR1 LNHNV, CDR2 YYDKDF (reference sequence). The CDR3 loop reads CATSPGWQHRGYTF. The CDR3 region has the DNA TGTGCCACCAGCCCCGGTTGGCAGCATCGTGGCTACACCTTC.

The chain has TRBV25-1 and TRBJ2-3; weak D call: TRBD2 (6 bases). V dropped 5 bases and J dropped 2 bases, with 14 bases sitting between them. The CDR3 has 15 amino acids. The germline V gene has CDR1 MGHDK and CDR2 SYGVNS. As DNA, the CDR3 is TGTGCCAGCAGTCTTCCGTGGGACTCCACAGATACGCAGTATTTT. It is translated as CASSLPWDSTDTQYF.

J is TRBJ1-1 and V is TRBV6-1; D is unclear. In germline, CDR1 is MNHNS, CDR2 SASEGT. Trimming took 0 bases from V and 1 from J, leaving 12 bases between them. CDR3 size: 16 residues. This chain's CDR3 is CASSEAEALGNTEAFF. The CDR3 region has the DNA TGTGCCAGCAGTGAAGCGGAGGCGTTAGGGAACACTGAAGCTTTCTTT.

About this clone: The sample contains more than one DNA sequence encoding this CDR3. This sequence joins TRBV7-9 and TRBJ2-7; D is perhaps TRBD1 or TRBD2 (5 bases each). CDR1 and CDR2 from the germline V gene are SEHNR and FQNEAQ (reference sequence). Trimming stripped 5 bases from V and 5 bases from J, with 10 bases between. This CDR3 has 12 amino acids. CDR3 loop: CASSPRGHEQYF. In DNA, the CDR3 is TGTGCCAGCAGCCCCCGGGGCCACGAGCAGTACTTC.

V usage is TRBV27 and J usage is TRBJ2-1; unclear D gene. V shed 5 bases and J shed 0 bases, with 11 bases lying between them. The CDR3 spans 15 residues. Germline V gives CDR1 MNHEY, CDR2 SMNVEV (reference sequence). The DNA of the CDR3 is TGTGCCAGCAGTCTAGTCCCGACCTCCTACAATGAGCAGTTCTTC. It yields the protein CASSLVPTSYNEQFF.

The V call is TRBV21-1, the J call TRBJ2-6; the table assigns TRBD2, which was not confirmed against the DNA. TRBV21-1 is a pseudogene. This CDR3 spans 22 amino acids. The CDR3 DNA reads as TGTGCCAGCAGCAAAGCATGGGAAACTAGCGGGACGCCAAACTCTGGGGCCAACGTCCTGACTTTC. Encoded protein: CASSKAWETSGTPNSGANVLTF.

The J gene is TRBJ2-5, the V gene TRBV5-1; TRBD1 agrees at 7 bases. Germline V lookup: CDR1 SGHRS, CDR2 YFSETQ. J gave up 5 bases and V 2 bases, and 9 bases lay outside the gene matches. The CDR3 has 15 amino acids. CDR3 amino acids: CASSLTRGQGETQYF. CDR3 nucleotides: TGCGCCAGCAGCTTAACGAGGGGGCAAGGGGAGACCCAGTACTTC.

The rearrangement links TRBV27 to TRBJ1-5, with 9 nucleotides matching TRBD1. Germline V gene data show CDR1 as MNHEY and CDR2 as SMNVEV (reference sequence). The ends lost 9 bases at V and 6 bases at J; junction bases unmatched: 24. The CDR3 length is 19 residues. This CDR3 reads CARAGVRDRVSRGLQPQHF. In DNA form, the CDR3 reads TGTGCCAGAGCCGGAGTCCGGGACAGGGTATCCAGGGGCCTTCAGCCCCAGCATTTT.

This chain connects TRBV5-1 to TRBJ2-2; possibly TRBD1 or TRBD2 for D (5 bases each). V gave up 4 bases and J gave up 1 base, with 8 bases separating them. The germline V gene has CDR1 SGHRS and CDR2 YFSETQ. This CDR3 spans 14 amino acids. The CDR3, as DNA: TGCGCCAGCAGCCCGGGACGGAACACCGGGGAGCTGTTTTTT. This codes for CASSPGRNTGELFF.

A word on this clone: Other DNA sequences of this sample code for an identical CDR3. The V call is TRBV27, the J call TRBJ2-7; D remains unclear. V dropped 6 bases and J dropped 3 bases, with 9 bases sitting between them. This CDR3 comprises 12 residues. Germline V lookup: CDR1 MNHEY, CDR2 SMNVEV (reference sequence). CDR3 sequence (DNA): TGTGCCAGCAGCCCCACGGGCTACGAGCAGTACTTC. Protein product: CASSPTGYEQYF.

On this clone: This specimen includes other DNA sequences encoding the same CDR3. This rearrangement joins TRBV7-9 to TRBJ1-5, with no clear D. The germline CDR1 and CDR2 sequences are SEHNR and FQNEAQ (reference sequence). The CDR3 has 12 residues. The V and J ends lost 6 bases and 4 bases respectively, with 7 bases between them. The CDR3 region is CASSRGNQPQHF. CDR3 sequence (DNA): TGTGCCAGCAGTCGGGGAAATCAGCCCCAGCATTTT. Drawing the rest from reference TRBV7-9 and TRBJ1-5, the complete variable domain is DTGVSQNPRHKITKRGQNVTFRCDPISEHNRLYWYRQTLGQGPEFLTYFQNEAQLEKSRLLSDRFSAERPKGSFSTLEIQRTEQGDSAMYLCASSRGNQPQHFGDGTRLSIL.

The chain combines TRBV19 with TRBJ1-1, with TRBD1 matching 7 bases. The CDR3 spans 17 residues. V shed 2 bases, J shed 3 bases, and the junction held 12 bases outside the gene matches. Germline CDR1 is LNHDA and CDR2 is SQIVND (reference sequence). As DNA, the CDR3 is TGTGCCAGTAGTATATGGGCTGGACGGCAGGGGGACACTGAAGCTTTCTTT. This encodes CASSIWAGRQGDTEAFF.

CDR3: CASSQGNTGELFF. The CDR3 DNA sequence: TGTGCCAGCAGCCAAGGGAACACCGGGGAGCTGTTTTTT. V and J are TRBV14 and TRBJ2-2, with D uncertain. Germline V gene data show CDR1 as SGHDN and CDR2 as FVKESK. Trimming pared 1 base from V and 1 base from J, leaving 1 base between. CDR3 length equals 13 residues.

The V call is TRBV18, the J call TRBJ2-5; D assignment may be TRBD1 or TRBD2 (5 bases each). V lost 2 bases and J 2 bases, leaving 9 bases between the germline ends. Looked up from germline, CDR1 is KGHSH and CDR2 is LQKENI. The CDR3 has 14 residues. In DNA form, the CDR3 reads TGTGCCAGCTCACCAATTGGGGGACAAGAGACCCAGTACTTC. Protein sequence: CASSPIGGQETQYF.

This clone was counted a single time. The chain couples TRBV5-5 to TRBJ2-3; D is perhaps TRBD1 or TRBD2 (6 bases each). The germline V and J ends were trimmed by 0 bases and 0 bases, with 20 bases remaining between them. The CDR3 runs 19 residues. CDR1 is SGHKS, CDR2 YYEKEE, per germline (reference sequence). The CDR3 nucleotides read TGTGCCAGCAGCTTGGAGGGGGGTTCAGGAGCCCCGAGCACAGATACGCAGTATTTT. This sequence encodes CASSLEGGSGAPSTDTQYF.

The chain carries TRBV4-3 and TRBJ2-7; D is perhaps TRBD2 (5 bases). Germline values: CDR1 LGHNA, CDR2 YSLEER. The CDR3 has 15 amino acids. Trimming removed 0 bases at V and 7 bases at J, with 16 bases between. DNA for the CDR3: TGCGCCAGCAGCCAAGATGGGAGCCCGGTGGGGGAGCAGTACTTC. This translates into CASSQDGSPVGEQYF.

The count of this clone is one. V usage is TRBV20-1 and J usage is TRBJ2-7; D gene unclear. CDR1 DFQATT and CDR2 SNEGSKA come from the germline V gene (reference sequence). V was clipped by 7 bases and J by 6 bases, with 13 bases between them. The CDR3 is made up of 11 amino acids. The DNA for the CDR3 is TGCAGTGAACGGGTCGGGTTCGAGCAGTACTTC. Encoded protein: CSERVGFEQYF.

The chain uses TRBV27 and TRBJ2-7; 11 nucleotides line up with TRBD2. The CDR3 runs 17 residues. With 2 bases clipped from V and 2 bases from J, the junction kept 8 bases outside the gene matches. CDR1 and CDR2 (germline): MNHEY, SMNVEV (reference sequence). The CDR3 loop reads CASSLGLAGGLAYEQYF. For the CDR3, the DNA is TGTGCCAGCAGTTTAGGTCTAGCGGGAGGATTAGCCTACGAGCAGTACTTC.

CDR3 nucleotides: TGTGCCAGCAGCGTAGGCGGGAGCGCGCAGTATTTT. Amino acids: CASSVGGSAQYF. This chain uses TRBV9 with TRBJ2-3; 7 nucleotides match TRBD2. Unmatched junction bases numbered 2, after V lost 0 bases and J lost 10 bases. Germline CDR1 SGDLS, CDR2 YYNGEE. The length of the CDR3 is 12 residues.

This chain uses TRBV4-1 with TRBJ1-1; D ambiguous. With 2 bases removed from V and 7 bases from J, the gap between germline ends came to 11 bases. The CDR3 length is 13 residues. Germline assignment: CDR1 MGHRA and CDR2 YSYEKL. The CDR3 loop reads CASSQPVWGEAFF. Here the CDR3 DNA reads TGCGCCAGCAGCCAACCAGTATGGGGTGAAGCTTTCTTT.

The chain joins TRBV30 to TRBJ1-1, with D perhaps TRBD1 (6 bases). Germline CDR1 reads GTSNPN; CDR2 reads SVGIG (reference sequence). This CDR3 is built from 19 residues. V lost 0 bases and J 0 bases, leaving 23 bases between the germline ends. The CDR3 spells CAWSVRGFGEKGMNTEAFF. Here the CDR3 DNA reads TGTGCCTGGAGTGTAAGGGGGTTTGGGGAGAAGGGGATGAACACTGAAGCTTTCTTT.

The chain has TRBV6-5 and TRBJ2-7, with TRBD2 matching 15 bases. With 8 bases clipped from V and 7 bases from J, the junction kept 6 bases outside the gene matches. This CDR3 is 14 amino acids long. From germline, CDR1 is MNHEY and CDR2 SVGAGI. In nucleotides, the CDR3 is TGTGCCAGCGGAGGACTAGCGGGAGGGAATGAGCAGTACTTC. It encodes CASGGLAGGNEQYF.